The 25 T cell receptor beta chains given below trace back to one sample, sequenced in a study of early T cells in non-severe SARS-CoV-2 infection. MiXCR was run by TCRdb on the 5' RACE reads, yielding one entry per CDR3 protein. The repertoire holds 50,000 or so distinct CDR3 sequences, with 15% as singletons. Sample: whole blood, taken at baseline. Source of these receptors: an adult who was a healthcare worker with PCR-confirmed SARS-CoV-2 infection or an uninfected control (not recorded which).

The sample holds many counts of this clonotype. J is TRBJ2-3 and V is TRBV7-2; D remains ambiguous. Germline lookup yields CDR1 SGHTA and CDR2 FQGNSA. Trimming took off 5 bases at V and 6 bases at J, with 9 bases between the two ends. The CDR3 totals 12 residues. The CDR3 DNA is TGTGCCAGCAGCCCGAGGTCCGATACGCAGTATTTT. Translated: CASSPRSDTQYF.

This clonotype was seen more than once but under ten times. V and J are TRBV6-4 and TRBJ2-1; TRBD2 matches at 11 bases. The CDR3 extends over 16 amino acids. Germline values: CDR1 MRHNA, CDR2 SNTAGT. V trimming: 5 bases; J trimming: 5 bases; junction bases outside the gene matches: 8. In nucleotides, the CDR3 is TGTGCCAGCAGTATAGTAGCGGGGGGGTACGACAATGAGCAGTTCTTC. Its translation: CASSIVAGGYDNEQFF.

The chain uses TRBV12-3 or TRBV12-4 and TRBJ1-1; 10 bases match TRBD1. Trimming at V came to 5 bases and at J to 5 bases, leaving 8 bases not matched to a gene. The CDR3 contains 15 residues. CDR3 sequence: CASSRPGQGETEAFF. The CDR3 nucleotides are TGTGCCAGCAGTCGACCAGGACAGGGGGAGACTGAAGCTTTCTTT.

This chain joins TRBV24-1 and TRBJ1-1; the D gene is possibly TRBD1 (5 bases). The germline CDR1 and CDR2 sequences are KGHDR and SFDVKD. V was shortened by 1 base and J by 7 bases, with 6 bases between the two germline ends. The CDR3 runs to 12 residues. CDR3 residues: CATSDFGGEAFF. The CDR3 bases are TGTGCCACCAGTGATTTCGGGGGTGAAGCTTTCTTT.

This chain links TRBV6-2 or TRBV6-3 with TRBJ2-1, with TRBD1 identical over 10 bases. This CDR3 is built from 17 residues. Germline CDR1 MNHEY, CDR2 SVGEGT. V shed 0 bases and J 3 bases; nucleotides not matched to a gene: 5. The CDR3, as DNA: TGTGCCAGCAGTTACTCCCCCGGGACAGGGGTCTACAATGAGCAGTTCTTC. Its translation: CASSYSPGTGVYNEQFF.

The CDR3, as DNA: TGTGCCAGCAGCCTAATGACTAGCGGGGGTTGGACAGATACGCAGTATTTT. As protein: CASSLMTSGGWTDTQYF. The V and J genes are TRBV12-3 or TRBV12-4 and TRBJ2-3, with 12 bases that match TRBD2. This CDR3 region has 17 residues. Trimming took 6 bases from V and 3 from J; bases not matched to a gene: 10.

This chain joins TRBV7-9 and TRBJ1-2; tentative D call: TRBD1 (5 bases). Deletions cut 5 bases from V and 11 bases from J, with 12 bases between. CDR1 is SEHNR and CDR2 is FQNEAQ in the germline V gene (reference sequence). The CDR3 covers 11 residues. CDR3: CASSPDSVYTF. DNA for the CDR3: TGTGCCAGCAGCCCTGACAGCGTTTACACCTTC.

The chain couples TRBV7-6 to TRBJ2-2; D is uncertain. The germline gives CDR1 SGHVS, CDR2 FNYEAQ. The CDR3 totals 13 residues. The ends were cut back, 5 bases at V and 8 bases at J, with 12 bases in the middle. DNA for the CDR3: TGTGCCAGCAGCCCCGCGACGGAAGGGGAGCTGTTTTTT. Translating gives CASSPATEGELFF.

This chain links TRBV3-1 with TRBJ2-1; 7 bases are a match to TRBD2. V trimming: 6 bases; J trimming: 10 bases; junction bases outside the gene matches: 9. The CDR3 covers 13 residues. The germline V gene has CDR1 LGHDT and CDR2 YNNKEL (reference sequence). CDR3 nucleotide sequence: TGTGCCAGCAGTCGAACAGCGCGGGGGGAGCAGTTCTTC. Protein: CASSRTARGEQFF.

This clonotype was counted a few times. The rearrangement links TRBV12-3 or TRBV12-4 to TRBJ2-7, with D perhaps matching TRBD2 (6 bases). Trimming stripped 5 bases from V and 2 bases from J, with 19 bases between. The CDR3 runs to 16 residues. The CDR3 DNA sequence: TGTGCCAGCAGTCCTTTGGGGGGTAGGGCGACCTACGAGCAGTACTTC. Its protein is CASSPLGGRATYEQYF.

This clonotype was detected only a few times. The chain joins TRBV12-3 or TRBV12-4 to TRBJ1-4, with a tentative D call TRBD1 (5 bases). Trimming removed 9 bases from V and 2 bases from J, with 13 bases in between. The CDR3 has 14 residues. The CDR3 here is CASKRGFTNEKLFF. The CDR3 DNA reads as TGTGCCAGTAAAAGGGGTTTCACTAATGAAAAACTGTTTTTT.

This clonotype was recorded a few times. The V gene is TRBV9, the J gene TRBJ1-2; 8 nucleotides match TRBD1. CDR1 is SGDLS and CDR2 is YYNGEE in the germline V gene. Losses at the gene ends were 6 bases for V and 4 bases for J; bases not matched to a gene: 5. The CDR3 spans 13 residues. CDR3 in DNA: TGTGCCAGCAATACCGGGACAGGCTATGGCTACACCTTC. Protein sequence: CASNTGTGYGYTF. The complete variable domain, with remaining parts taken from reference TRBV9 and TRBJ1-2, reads DSGVTQTPKHLITATGQRVTLRCSPRSGDLSVYWYQQSLDQGLQFLIQYYNGEERAKGNILERFSAQQFPDLHSELNLSSLELGDSALYFCASNTGTGYGYTFGSGTRLTVV.

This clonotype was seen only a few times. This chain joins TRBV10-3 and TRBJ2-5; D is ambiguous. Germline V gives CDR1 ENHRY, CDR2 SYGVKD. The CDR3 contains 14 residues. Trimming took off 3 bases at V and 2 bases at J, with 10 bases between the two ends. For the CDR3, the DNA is TGTGCCATCAGTGACCCGCCCGTACAAGAGACCCAGTACTTC. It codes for CAISDPPVQETQYF.

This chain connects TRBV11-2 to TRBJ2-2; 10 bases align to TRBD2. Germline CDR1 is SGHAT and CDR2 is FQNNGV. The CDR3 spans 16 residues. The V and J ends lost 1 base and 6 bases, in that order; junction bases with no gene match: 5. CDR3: CASSLVGLAGAGELFF. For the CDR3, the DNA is TGTGCCAGCAGCTTAGTGGGTCTAGCGGGAGCCGGGGAGCTGTTTTTT. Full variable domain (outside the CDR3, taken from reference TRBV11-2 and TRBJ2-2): EAGVAQSPRYKIIEKRQSVAFWCNPISGHATLYWYQQILGQGPKLLIQFQNNGVVDDSQLPKDRFSAERLKGVDSTLKIQPAKLEDSAVYLCASSLVGLAGAGELFFGEGSRLTVL.

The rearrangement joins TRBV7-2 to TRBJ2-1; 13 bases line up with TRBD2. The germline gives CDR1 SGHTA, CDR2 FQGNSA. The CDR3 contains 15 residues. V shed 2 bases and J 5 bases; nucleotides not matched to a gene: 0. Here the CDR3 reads CASSLTSGGDNEQFF. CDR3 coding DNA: TGTGCCAGCAGCTTAACTAGCGGGGGGGACAATGAGCAGTTCTTC.

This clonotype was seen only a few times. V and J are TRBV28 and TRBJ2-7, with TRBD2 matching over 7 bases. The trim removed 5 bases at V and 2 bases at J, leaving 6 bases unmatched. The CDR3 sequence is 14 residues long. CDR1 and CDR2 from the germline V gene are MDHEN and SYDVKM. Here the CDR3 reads CASSPTSVTYEQYF. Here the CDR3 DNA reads TGTGCCAGCAGTCCAACTAGCGTGACCTACGAGCAGTACTTC.

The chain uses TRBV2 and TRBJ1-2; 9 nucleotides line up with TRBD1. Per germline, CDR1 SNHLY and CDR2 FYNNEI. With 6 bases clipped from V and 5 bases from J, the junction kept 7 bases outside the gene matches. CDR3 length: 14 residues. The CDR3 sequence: CASRQPGQGYGYTF. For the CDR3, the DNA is TGTGCCAGCAGGCAACCGGGACAGGGATATGGCTACACCTTC.

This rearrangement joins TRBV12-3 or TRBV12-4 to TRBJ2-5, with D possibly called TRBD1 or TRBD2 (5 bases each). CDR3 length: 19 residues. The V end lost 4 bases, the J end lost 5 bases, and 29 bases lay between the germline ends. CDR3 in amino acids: CASSYSPGPVIVVSETQYF. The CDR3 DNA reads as TGTGCCAGCAGTTACTCACCGGGACCCGTAATCGTGGTGTCGGAGACCCAGTACTTC.

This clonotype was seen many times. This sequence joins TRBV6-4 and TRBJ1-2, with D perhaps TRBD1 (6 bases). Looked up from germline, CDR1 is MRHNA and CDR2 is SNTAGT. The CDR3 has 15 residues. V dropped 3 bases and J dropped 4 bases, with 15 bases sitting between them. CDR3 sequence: CASSETLTGVYGYTF. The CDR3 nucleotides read TGTGCCAGCAGTGAAACACTGACAGGCGTCTATGGCTACACCTTC.

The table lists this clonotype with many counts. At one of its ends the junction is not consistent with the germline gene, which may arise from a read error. Here the CDR3 reads CASSVEVRQALNF. DNA for the CDR3: TGTGCCAGCAGCGTAGAAGTTCGGCAGGCGCTAAATTTT. The chain is built from TRBV9 and TRBJ1-3; no definite D call. Germline V gene data show CDR1 as SGDLS and CDR2 as YYNGEE. CDR3 size: 13 residues. Supplemented by reference TRBV9 and TRBJ1-3, the full variable domain reads DSGVTQTPKHLITATGQRVTLRCSPRSGDLSVYWYQQSLDQGLQFLIQYYNGEERAKGNILERFSAQQFPDLHSELNLSSLELGDSALYFCASSVEVRQALNFGEGSWLTVV.

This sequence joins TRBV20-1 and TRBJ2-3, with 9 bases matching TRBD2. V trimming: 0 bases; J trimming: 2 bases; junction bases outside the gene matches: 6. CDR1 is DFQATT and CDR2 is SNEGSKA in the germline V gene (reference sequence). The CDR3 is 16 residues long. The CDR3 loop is CSARDGLAGNTDTQYF. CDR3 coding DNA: TGCAGTGCTAGAGATGGTCTAGCGGGAAACACAGATACGCAGTATTTT.

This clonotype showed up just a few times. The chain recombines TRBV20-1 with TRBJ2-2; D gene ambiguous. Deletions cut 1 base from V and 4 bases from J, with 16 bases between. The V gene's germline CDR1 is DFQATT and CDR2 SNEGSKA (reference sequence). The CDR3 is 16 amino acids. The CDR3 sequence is CSARAVLGGVTGELFF. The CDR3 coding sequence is TGCAGTGCTAGAGCAGTCCTTGGCGGAGTCACCGGGGAGCTGTTTTTT.

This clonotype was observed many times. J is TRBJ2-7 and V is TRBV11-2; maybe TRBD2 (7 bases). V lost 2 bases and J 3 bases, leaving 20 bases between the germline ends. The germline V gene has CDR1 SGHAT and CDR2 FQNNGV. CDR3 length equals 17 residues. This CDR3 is CASSLMGASGIYYEQYF. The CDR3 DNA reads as TGTGCCAGCAGCTTAATGGGGGCTAGCGGTATTTACTACGAGCAGTACTTC.

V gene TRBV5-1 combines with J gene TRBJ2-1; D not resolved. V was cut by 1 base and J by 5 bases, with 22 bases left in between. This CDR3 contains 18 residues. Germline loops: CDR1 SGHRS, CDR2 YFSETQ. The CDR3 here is CASSLYGSYSSGHNEQFF. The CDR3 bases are TGCGCCAGCAGCTTGTATGGCTCCTATTCGTCGGGCCACAATGAGCAGTTCTTC.

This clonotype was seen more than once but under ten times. CDR3 protein: CASSKWPGQGTNEQFF. The CDR3 nucleotides are TGTGCCAGTAGTAAGTGGCCGGGACAGGGAACGAATGAGCAGTTCTTC. The chain employs TRBV19 and TRBJ2-1; TRBD1 aligns across 9 bases. V lost 4 bases to trimming and J lost 7 bases; unmatched junction nucleotides: 11. This CDR3 is 16 amino acids long. CDR1 is LNHDA, CDR2 SQIVND, per germline (reference sequence).